These 3 T cell receptor beta chains were sequenced from one sample in a study of preoperative IRX-2 immunotherapy in early breast cancer. Treatment indicated: preoperative locoregional IRX-2 cytokine immunotherapy. Clones were read by immunoSEQ multiplex PCR, and TCRdb kept only the in-frame ones, dropping some. This table holds about 42,000 clones, 77% found once. The sample was tumor tissue, taken after IRX-2 immunotherapy. These receptors all come from a human donor with breast cancer.

This clone has more than one count but fewer than ten. V and J are TRBV11-3 and TRBJ2-2; TRBD2 agrees at 9 bases. Trimming cost V 7 bases and J 8 bases; bases outside gene matches: 11. This CDR3 is 15 amino acids long. Germline CDR1 SGHNT, CDR2 YENEEA. The CDR3 sequence: CASTRLAEGGGELFF. The CDR3 region has the DNA TGTGCCAGCACCCGACTAGCGGAGGGTGGTGGGGAGCTGTTTTTT. Full variable domain (remainder filled in from reference TRBV11-3 and TRBJ2-2): EAGVVQSPRYKIIEKKQPVAFWCNPISGHNTLYWYLQNLGQGPELLIRYENEEAVDDSQLPKDRFSAERLKGVDSTLKIQPAELGDSAVYLCASTRLAEGGGELFFGEGSRLTVL.

V gene TRBV6-8 combines with J gene TRBJ2-3; D gene ambiguous. The CDR3 extends over 16 amino acids. V lost 10 bases and J lost 1, with 21 bases in between. CDR1 is MNHGY, CDR2 SAAAGT, per germline. The CDR3 sequence: CAIAPVHGGGTDTQYF. The CDR3 DNA reads TGTGCCATCGCCCCGGTCCATGGTGGGGGCACAGATACGCAGTATTTT.

J is TRBJ1-1 and V is TRBV12-5; D ambiguous. The CDR3 runs to 11 residues. V was clipped by 0 bases and J by 11 bases, with 7 bases between them. Germline CDR1 LGHNT, CDR2 FRNRAP. The CDR3 sequence is CASGLVGEAFF. For the CDR3, the DNA is TGTGCTAGTGGTTTGGTCGGCGAGGCTTTCTTT. The variable domain in full, completed from reference TRBV12-5 and TRBJ1-1, reads DARVTQTPRHKVTEMGQEVTMRCQPILGHNTVFWYRQTMMQGLELLAYFRNRAPLDDSGMPKDRFSAEMPDATLATLKIQPSEPRDSAVYFCASGLVGEAFFGQGTRLTVV.